The 3 T cell receptor beta chains below come from one sample, sequenced in a study of long-term antiretroviral therapy in people with HIV. Running of the v3.0 immunoSEQ assay took place at survey level. TCRdb's copy holds only in-frame clones and misses some; the assay was immunoSEQ multiplex PCR. The sample yields 30,000 to 40,000 clones, approximately 93% seen once. The starting material was unsorted PBMCs, obtained about 5.1 years after starting antiretroviral therapy. The source of these receptors is a woman aged 45-59 years with HIV.

This chain connects TRBV19 to TRBJ2-3; TRBD1 matches at 8 bases. Per the germline V gene, CDR1 is LNHDA and CDR2 is SQIVND (reference sequence). CDR3 size: 15 residues. V shed 3 bases and J 2 bases; nucleotides not matched to a gene: 4. CDR3: CASSIRTGSTDTQYF. The DNA for the CDR3 is TGTGCCAGTAGTATTAGGACAGGGTCCACAGATACGCAGTATTTT. The full variable domain, with the rest looked up from reference TRBV19 and TRBJ2-3, is DGGITQSPKYLFRKEGQNVTLSCEQNLNHDAMYWYRQDPGQGLRLIYYSQIVNDFQKGDIAEGYSVSREKKESFPLTVTSAQKNPTAFYLCASSIRTGSTDTQYFGPGTRLTVL.

V is TRBV5-4 and J is TRBJ1-4; D unclear. Germline V lookup: CDR1 SGHNT, CDR2 YYREEE (reference sequence). V was shortened by 0 bases and J by 5 bases, with 17 bases between the two germline ends. CDR3 size: 17 residues. CDR3 in amino acids: CASSLGPSPGGNEKLFF. The CDR3 coding sequence is TGTGCCAGCAGCTTGGGGCCCTCCCCGGGAGGAAATGAAAAACTGTTTTTT. Full variable domain (rest looked up from reference TRBV5-4 and TRBJ1-4): ETGVTQSPTHLIKTRGQQVTLRCSSQSGHNTVSWYQQALGQGPQFIFQYYREEENGRGNFPPRFSGLQFPNYSSELNVNALELDDSALYLCASSLGPSPGGNEKLFFGSGTQLSVL.

The rearrangement joins TRBV5-4 to TRBJ2-7; D is possibly TRBD2 (6 bases). The CDR3 loop spans 13 amino acids. The V gene's germline CDR1 is SGHNT and CDR2 YYREEE (reference sequence). V was clipped by 0 bases and J by 7 bases, with 11 bases between them. The CDR3 DNA reads TGTGCCAGCAGCTTGGTCGGGACTCGAGAGCAGTACTTC. This codes for CASSLVGTREQYF.